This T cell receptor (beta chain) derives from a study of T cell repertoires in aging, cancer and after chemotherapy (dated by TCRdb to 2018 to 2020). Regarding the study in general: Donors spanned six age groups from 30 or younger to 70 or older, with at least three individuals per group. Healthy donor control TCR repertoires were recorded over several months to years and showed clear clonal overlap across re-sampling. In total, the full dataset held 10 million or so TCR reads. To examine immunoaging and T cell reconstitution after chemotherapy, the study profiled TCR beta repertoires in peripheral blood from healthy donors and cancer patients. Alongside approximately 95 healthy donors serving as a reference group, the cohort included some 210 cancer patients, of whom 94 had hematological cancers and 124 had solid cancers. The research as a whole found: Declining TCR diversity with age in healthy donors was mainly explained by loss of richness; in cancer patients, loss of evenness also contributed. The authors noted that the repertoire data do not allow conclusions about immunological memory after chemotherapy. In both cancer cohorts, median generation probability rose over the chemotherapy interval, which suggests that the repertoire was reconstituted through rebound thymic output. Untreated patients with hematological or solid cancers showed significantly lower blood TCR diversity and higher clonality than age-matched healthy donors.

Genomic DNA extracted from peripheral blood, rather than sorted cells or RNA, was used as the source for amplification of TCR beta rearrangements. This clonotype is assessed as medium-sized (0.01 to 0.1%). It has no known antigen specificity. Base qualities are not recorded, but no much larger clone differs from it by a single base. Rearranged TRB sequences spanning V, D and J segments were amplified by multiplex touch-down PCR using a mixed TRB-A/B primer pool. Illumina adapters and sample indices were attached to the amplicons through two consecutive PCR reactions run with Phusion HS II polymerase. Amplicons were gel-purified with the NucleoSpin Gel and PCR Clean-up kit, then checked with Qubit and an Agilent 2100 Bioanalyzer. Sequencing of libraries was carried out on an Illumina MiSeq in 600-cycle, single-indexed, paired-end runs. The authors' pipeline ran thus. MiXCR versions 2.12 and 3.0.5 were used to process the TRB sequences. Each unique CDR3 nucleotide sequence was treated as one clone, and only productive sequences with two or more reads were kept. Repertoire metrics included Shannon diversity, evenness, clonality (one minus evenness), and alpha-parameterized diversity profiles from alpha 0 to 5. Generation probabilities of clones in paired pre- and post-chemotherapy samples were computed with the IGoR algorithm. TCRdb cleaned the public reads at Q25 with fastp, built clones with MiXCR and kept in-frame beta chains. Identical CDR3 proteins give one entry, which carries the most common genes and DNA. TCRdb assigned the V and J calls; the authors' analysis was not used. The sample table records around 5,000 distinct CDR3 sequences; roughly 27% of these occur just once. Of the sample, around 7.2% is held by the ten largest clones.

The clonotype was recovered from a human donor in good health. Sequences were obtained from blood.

The base sequence is TGCAGCGTTTCCTCAGGGACAGGGACCTCCTACGAGCAGTACTTC. It encodes CSVSSGTGTSYEQYF. This chain is built from TRBV29-1 and TRBJ2-7; 9 central bases correspond to TRBD1. CDR1 SQVTM and CDR2 ANQGSEA were looked up in the germline V gene. V trim: 5 bases; J trim: 0 bases; unmatched bases: 8. The CDR3 has 15 amino acids, counting the end cysteine and phenylalanine. Solely the CDR3 DNA is kept, with 45 bases framed from the first base.